Detailed here is one T cell receptor beta chain. The data are from a study of blood T cell repertoires in COVID-19. Method: immunoSEQ multiplex PCR; TCRdb's copy keeps in-frame clones and lacks some. The sample carries roughly 160,000 clones, 65% to 85% recorded once. V was clipped by 7 bases and J by 0 bases, with 9 bases between them. Germline V gives CDR1 LNHDA, CDR2 SQIVND (reference sequence). The CDR3 length is 14 residues. The sample consisted of peripheral blood. The receptor comes from a woman aged 70-85 years who had recovered from COVID-19. This chain uses TRBV19 with TRBJ2-2, with a weak D call TRBD1 (6 bases). The CDR3 coding sequence is TGTGCCAGTATCGACAGGACGAACACCGGGGAGCTGTTTTTT. Its protein is CASIDRTNTGELFF.